Included here is one TCR beta chain sequence, with context. The source of the sample is a study of blood T cell repertoires in COVID-19. Study background: PBMCs, B-cell-depleted T cells, or T cells provided the cDNA or gDNA that made up the material.

TCRdb keeps only in-frame clones here, not all; method: immunoSEQ multiplex PCR. This table has 60,000 to 75,000 clones, approximately 91% appearing once. Per germline, CDR1 SGHNT and CDR2 YENEEA. V gave up 0 bases and J gave up 3 bases, with 9 bases separating them. The CDR3 consists of 14 residues. The receptor was derived from a human donor in a cohort sampled during active COVID-19. The specimen sequenced was peripheral blood. The V gene is TRBV11-3, the J gene TRBJ2-7; D remains unclear. The CDR3 here is CASSLDSHGYEQYF. CDR3 in DNA: TGTGCCAGCAGCTTAGACTCGCACGGCTACGAGCAGTACTTC.